Listed below are T cell receptor beta chains from one sample, sequenced in a study of metastatic and nonmetastatic thyroid tumors. TCRdb called clones again from the PCR reads with MiXCR. In the table there are some 30,000 clones, roughly 29% of which are singletons. The sequencing sample was made of blood. These receptors were taken from a female donor with papillary thyroid cancer or a benign thyroid nodule (not recorded which). Some clones in this sample may be carry-over from other donors' samples. CDR3s include the opening cysteine and the closing phenylalanine or tryptophan. The order of the fields is D gene, J gene, clone size, V gene, CDR3 DNA, CDR3 protein. The D gene is left open where the match is weak. The size field is filled for only some rows; it gives once, few, many or a size class.

d_call: -; j_call: TRBJ1-1; clone_size: once; v_call: TRBV9; cdr3_nt: TGTGCCAGCAGCCCTACCGGAAAATGGGGCACTGAAGCTTTCTTT; cdr3_aa: CASSPTGKWGTEAFF
d_call: -; j_call: TRBJ2-1; clone_size: -; v_call: TRBV18; cdr3_nt: TGTGCCAGCTCACCATATATGAGCGTGATGGATGAGCAGTTCTTC; cdr3_aa: CASSPYMSVMDEQFF
d_call: -; j_call: TRBJ2-5; clone_size: -; v_call: TRBV6-5; cdr3_nt: TGTGCCAGCAGTTACAACGGGGAACAAGAGACCCAGTACTTC; cdr3_aa: CASSYNGEQETQYF
d_call: TRBD2; j_call: TRBJ2-3; clone_size: few; v_call: TRBV5-1; cdr3_nt: TGCGCCAGCAAGGAAACTAGCGGGACTTCAGATACGCAGTATTTT; cdr3_aa: CASKETSGTSDTQYF
d_call: -; j_call: TRBJ1-6; clone_size: -; v_call: TRBV5-4; cdr3_nt: TGTGCCAGCAGCTTCTGGGGGTCGTCCTATAATTCACCCCTCCACTTT; cdr3_aa: CASSFWGSSYNSPLHF
d_call: TRBD1; j_call: TRBJ1-1; clone_size: medium-sized; v_call: TRBV28; cdr3_nt: TGTGCCAGCAGTTCAGGGGGCGCCAGCACTGAAGCTTTCTTT; cdr3_aa: CASSSGGASTEAFF
d_call: -; j_call: TRBJ2-1; clone_size: many; v_call: TRBV18; cdr3_nt: TGTGCCAGCTCACCACTGGGAGGGGGAGACAATGAGCAGTTCTTC; cdr3_aa: CASSPLGGGDNEQFF
d_call: -; j_call: TRBJ1-5; clone_size: once; v_call: TRBV11-3; cdr3_nt: TGTGCCAGCAGCCACCTCAGGGGAAAGGTAGGTCAGCCCCAGCATTTT; cdr3_aa: CASSHLRGKVGQPQHF
d_call: TRBD2; j_call: TRBJ2-1; clone_size: -; v_call: TRBV7-9; cdr3_nt: TGTGCCAGCAGCTTATTACTAGCGCAGAATGAGCAGTTCTTC; cdr3_aa: CASSLLLAQNEQFF
d_call: -; j_call: TRBJ2-7; clone_size: -; v_call: TRBV4-1; cdr3_nt: TGCGCCAGCCTGGAGGATAGGAAGCAGTACTTC; cdr3_aa: CASLEDRKQYF
d_call: -; j_call: TRBJ2-7; clone_size: -; v_call: TRBV11-1; cdr3_nt: TGTGCCAGCAGCTTAGAGTACAGCCTCCACCCCTACGAGCAGTACTTC; cdr3_aa: CASSLEYSLHPYEQYF
d_call: -; j_call: TRBJ2-1; clone_size: once; v_call: TRBV5-1; cdr3_nt: TGCGCCAGCAGCTTGTTGGGACCTAACAATGAGCAGTTCTTC; cdr3_aa: CASSLLGPNNEQFF
d_call: -; j_call: TRBJ2-6; clone_size: -; v_call: TRBV6-2/TRBV6-3; cdr3_nt: TGTGCCAGCAGCTCGGACAACTCTGGGGCCAACGTCCTGACTTTC; cdr3_aa: CASSSDNSGANVLTF
d_call: -; j_call: TRBJ1-1; clone_size: few; v_call: TRBV6-1; cdr3_nt: TGTACCAGCAGTCAAGGGTACGTGAACACTGAAGCTTTCTTT; cdr3_aa: CTSSQGYVNTEAFF
d_call: -; j_call: TRBJ2-2; clone_size: many; v_call: TRBV28; cdr3_nt: TGTGCCAGCAGTTTCACAGGGGGGGGGGCCGGGGAGCTGTTTTTT; cdr3_aa: CASSFTGGGAGELFF
d_call: -; j_call: TRBJ2-7; clone_size: few; v_call: TRBV11-3; cdr3_nt: TGTGCCAGCAGCTCACCCGGCGCAGGGTTTGAGCAGTACTTC; cdr3_aa: CASSSPGAGFEQYF
d_call: TRBD2; j_call: TRBJ2-1; clone_size: few; v_call: TRBV6-2/TRBV6-3; cdr3_nt: TGTGCCAGCAGTTACTCACTAGCGGGAGTAAACAATGAGCAGTTCTTC; cdr3_aa: CASSYSLAGVNNEQFF
d_call: -; j_call: TRBJ1-5; clone_size: -; v_call: TRBV6-5; cdr3_nt: TGTGCCAGCAGTTACTCCGGGGCCAGGGGCAATCAGCCCCAGCATTTT; cdr3_aa: CASSYSGARGNQPQHF
d_call: TRBD1; j_call: TRBJ2-7; clone_size: many; v_call: TRBV9; cdr3_nt: TGTGCCAGCAGCGGGCAACCGGGACAGGGACCCGAGCAGTACTTC; cdr3_aa: CASSGQPGQGPEQYF
d_call: -; j_call: TRBJ2-1; clone_size: few; v_call: TRBV27; cdr3_nt: TGTGCCAGCAGGGGTGGGGTTCGGACCTACAATGAGCAGTTCTTC; cdr3_aa: CASRGGVRTYNEQFF
d_call: TRBD1; j_call: TRBJ1-2; clone_size: -; v_call: TRBV7-2; cdr3_nt: TGTGCCAGCAGTTCGAGTCGGACAGGGCTTGGCTACACCTTC; cdr3_aa: CASSSSRTGLGYTF
d_call: -; j_call: TRBJ2-1; clone_size: -; v_call: TRBV28; cdr3_nt: TGTGCCAGCAGGTACTATCGGACAAGCTCCTACAATGAGCAGTTCTTC; cdr3_aa: CASRYYRTSSYNEQFF